This entry concerns a single T cell receptor beta chain. With 1 base removed from V and 1 base from J, the gap between germline ends came to 7 bases. The CDR3 runs to 14 residues. Germline V gene sequence: CDR1 KGHSH, CDR2 LQKENI. This sample stems from a study of blood T cell repertoires in COVID-19. Only in-frame clones appear in the TCRdb table, and some are missing; sequencing was by immunoSEQ multiplex PCR. The profile shows about 190,000 clones, around 82% of them singletons. This receptor was taken from a woman aged 55 to 70 with acute COVID-19. Input material: PBMCs or T cells enriched from blood (not recorded which). The chain carries TRBV18 and TRBJ1-1; D gene uncertain. The CDR3 nucleotides are TGTGCCAGCTCACCACTACTACAGAACACTGAAGCTTTCTTT. It specifies CASSPLLQNTEAFF.